The 25 T cell receptor beta chains listed next were all sequenced from one sample in a study of radiotherapy plus CTLA-4 blockade in lung cancer. The assay was immunoSEQ multiplex PCR, and TCRdb's table has in-frame clones only and misses some. The sample consists of approximately 48,000 clones, approximately 85% of them appearing once. Sequences were derived from peripheral blood, sampled from a patient treated with radiotherapy plus ipilimumab. All receptors derive from a human donor with non-small cell lung cancer whose response to radiotherapy plus ipilimumab could not be evaluated.

The V and J genes are TRBV5-1 and TRBJ2-2; 7 bases are shared with TRBD1. The V segment lost 4 bases and the J segment 1 base; nucleotides outside the gene matches: 10. There are 17 residues in the CDR3. Germline loops: CDR1 SGHRS, CDR2 YFSETQ. The CDR3 protein is CASSRGQTILNTGELFF. The CDR3 DNA reads TGCGCCAGCAGCAGGGGACAGACGATCCTGAACACCGGGGAGCTGTTTTTT.

The chain has TRBV28 and TRBJ1-1, with D perhaps matching TRBD1 (5 bases). Per germline, CDR1 MDHEN and CDR2 SYDVKM. The CDR3 runs 14 residues. The ends were cut back, 4 bases at V and 13 bases at J, with 22 bases in the middle. CDR3 DNA sequence: TGTGCCAGCAGTTCTCGTAACTTACAGGCTAGAGATTTCTTT. This codes for CASSSRNLQARDFF.

CDR3 coding DNA: TGTGCCAGTAGTATCTTTCTTCCCAGGGAGGGTAGCAATCAGCCCCAGCATTTT. The encoded protein is CASSIFLPREGSNQPQHF. The V gene is TRBV19, the J gene TRBJ1-5, with D possibly matching TRBD1 (5 bases). The CDR3 runs to 18 residues. Per germline, CDR1 LNHDA and CDR2 SQIVND (reference sequence). Trimming removed 3 bases at V and 0 bases at J, with 18 bases between.

V usage is TRBV6-1 and J usage is TRBJ1-5, with no clear D. Looked up from germline, CDR1 is MNHNS and CDR2 is SASEGT. V gave up 0 bases and J gave up 2 bases, with 11 bases separating them. This CDR3 spans 16 amino acids. CDR3 nucleotide sequence: TGTGCCAGCAGTGAAGCCCGAGCCCGGGGCAATCAGCCCCAGCATTTT. Translation gives CASSEARARGNQPQHF.

This clone was seen only a few times. The gene calls are TRBV10-3 and TRBJ2-7; D possibly corresponds to TRBD2 (6 bases). CDR1 is ENHRY and CDR2 is SYGVKD in the germline V gene. Trimming left V 0 bases short and J 1 base short, with 7 bases between. CDR3 length: 14 residues. DNA of the CDR3: TGTGCCATCAGTGAGTCCCGGGAGTCCTACGAGCAGTACTTC. Translation gives CAISESRESYEQYF.

The chain has TRBV5-1 and TRBJ2-7; no clear D gene. V lost 3 bases and J 6 bases, leaving 10 bases between the germline ends. The CDR3 runs 12 residues. Germline lookup yields CDR1 SGHRS and CDR2 YFSETQ. This chain's CDR3 is CASSSDIGEQYF. CDR3 in DNA: TGCGCCAGCAGCTCCGACATCGGCGAGCAGTACTTC. Drawing the rest from reference TRBV5-1 and TRBJ2-7, the complete variable domain is KAGVTQTPRYLIKTRGQQVTLSCSPISGHRSVSWYQQTPGQGLQFLFEYFSETQRNKGNFPGRFSGRQFSNSRSEMNVSTLELGDSALYLCASSSDIGEQYFGPGTRLTVT.

The chain employs TRBV5-4 and TRBJ2-1; 9 bases map to TRBD1. Germline assignment: CDR1 SGHNT and CDR2 YYREEE (reference sequence). The trim removed 3 bases at V and 2 bases at J, leaving 6 bases unmatched. The CDR3 has 16 residues. CDR3: CASSSGQGRTYNEQFF. The CDR3 nucleotides read TGTGCCAGCAGCTCCGGACAGGGGAGAACCTACAATGAGCAGTTCTTC. Full variable domain (rest looked up from reference TRBV5-4 and TRBJ2-1): ETGVTQSPTHLIKTRGQQVTLRCSSQSGHNTVSWYQQALGQGPQFIFQYYREEENGRGNFPPRFSGLQFPNYSSELNVNALELDDSALYLCASSSGQGRTYNEQFFGPGTRLTVL.

The chain carries TRBV10-3 and TRBJ2-1; weak D call: TRBD2 (6 bases). Deletions cut 9 bases from V and 5 bases from J, with 11 bases between. CDR1 ENHRY and CDR2 SYGVKD come from the germline V gene. This CDR3 has 12 amino acids. CDR3 sequence reads: CAIGERDNEQFF. The CDR3 bases are TGTGCCATAGGTGAGCGGGACAATGAGCAGTTCTTC.

This chain connects TRBV15 to TRBJ1-1; 7 bases agree with TRBD1. The germline V gene has CDR1 LNHNV and CDR2 YYDKDF (reference sequence). The CDR3 spans 13 residues. The V gene end was trimmed by 6 bases and the J gene end by 0 bases; junction bases not matched to a gene: 1. The CDR3 sequence: CATRGQMNTEAFF. Written as DNA, the CDR3 is TGTGCCACCAGGGGACAGATGAACACTGAAGCTTTCTTT.

The rearrangement links TRBV28 to TRBJ1-3; D is perhaps TRBD1 (6 bases). The CDR3 loop spans 14 amino acids. The germline V gene encodes CDR1 MDHEN and CDR2 SYDVKM. V lost 2 bases and J 7 bases, leaving 12 bases between the germline ends. DNA for the CDR3: TGTGCCAGCAGTTTAGGCAGGGGTCACAACACCATATATTTT. It is translated as CASSLGRGHNTIYF.

V and J are TRBV13 and TRBJ2-2, with 8 bases matching TRBD1. V shed 5 bases, J shed 3 bases, and the junction held 8 bases outside the gene matches. Per germline, CDR1 PRHDT and CDR2 FYEKMQ (reference sequence). The CDR3 loop spans 16 amino acids. CDR3 region: CASSPKQGEYTGELFF. The CDR3 DNA follows: TGTGCCAGCAGCCCGAAACAGGGGGAATACACCGGGGAGCTGTTTTTT. Full variable domain (rest looked up from reference TRBV13 and TRBJ2-2): AAGVIQSPRHLIKEKRETATLKCYPIPRHDTVYWYQQGPGQDPQFLISFYEKMQSDKGSIPDRFSAQQFSDYHSELNMSSLELGDSALYFCASSPKQGEYTGELFFGEGSRLTVL.

V usage is TRBV5-4 and J usage is TRBJ1-5; D perhaps matches TRBD1 (6 bases). Germline assignment: CDR1 SGHNT and CDR2 YYREEE (reference sequence). V lost 3 bases to trimming and J lost 2 bases, with 9 bases between them. The CDR3 has 14 residues. The CDR3, as DNA: TGTGCCAGCAGCTCTTCAGGGGGCAATCAGCCCCAGCATTTT. Residues: CASSSSGGNQPQHF.

This clone was counted once. The chain couples TRBV12-2 to TRBJ1-3; the table's D call, TRBD1, was not checked against the DNA. TRBV12-2 is flagged as a pseudogene. The CDR3 has 17 residues. The CDR3 is CASRSEGGQAPGNTIYF. For the CDR3, the DNA is TGTGCAAGTCGCTCGGAGGGGGGACAGGCCCCTGGAAACACCATATATTTT.

The rearrangement links TRBV27 to TRBJ1-5; TRBD1 aligns across 8 bases. Germline V gives CDR1 MNHEY, CDR2 SMNVEV (reference sequence). J lost 12 bases, V lost 5 bases, and 6 bases had no gene match. This CDR3 spans 12 amino acids. CDR3 nucleotides: TGTGCCAGCAGTACAGGGGGATACAACCAGCATTTT. Translation gives CASSTGGYNQHF.

V usage is TRBV4-3 and J usage is TRBJ2-7; 8 nucleotides align to TRBD1. The V gene's germline CDR1 is LGHNA and CDR2 YSLEER. CDR3 length: 15 amino acids. J gave up 5 bases and V 1 base, and 7 bases lay outside the gene matches. The CDR3 DNA reads as TGCGCCAGCAGCCAAGGGGAGACAGGGGTTAACGAGCAGTACTTC. Its translation is CASSQGETGVNEQYF.

CDR3 bases: TGTGCCAGCAGCCTCGGACTAGCGGGAGTCGGCGAGCAGTTCTTC. Translating gives CASSLGLAGVGEQFF. This chain connects TRBV11-3 to TRBJ2-1; 13 nucleotides agree with TRBD2. Germline V gives CDR1 SGHNT, CDR2 YENEEA. V was pared by 5 bases and J by 10 bases, with 8 bases of the junction left unmatched. The CDR3 sequence is 15 residues long.

The chain joins TRBV5-4 to TRBJ2-5, with TRBD2 identical over 11 bases. This CDR3 comprises 15 residues. Germline values: CDR1 SGHNT, CDR2 YYREEE (reference sequence). Unmatched junction bases numbered 7, after V lost 4 bases and J lost 5 bases. CDR3 amino acids: CASSRVAGGGETQYF. The CDR3 DNA sequence: TGTGCCAGCAGCAGGGTAGCGGGAGGGGGGGAGACCCAGTACTTC.

The CDR3 DNA sequence: TGTGCCAGCAGTGACCAGGACACAAGCTATGGCTACACCTTC. It specifies CASSDQDTSYGYTF. The chain uses TRBV2 and TRBJ1-2; D perhaps matches TRBD1 (5 bases). This CDR3 comprises 14 residues. With 3 bases removed from V and 4 bases from J, the gap between germline ends came to 12 bases. Germline V gene data show CDR1 as SNHLY and CDR2 as FYNNEI.

This clone was seen only a few times. The V gene is TRBV28, the J gene TRBJ1-1, with D unclear. The V gene's germline CDR1 is MDHEN and CDR2 SYDVKM. Trimming took off 3 bases at V and 2 bases at J, with 7 bases between the two ends. This CDR3 has 13 residues. The CDR3 is CASSLGRNTEAFF. The CDR3 DNA is TGTGCCAGCAGTTTGGGCAGAAACACTGAAGCTTTCTTT.

The J gene is TRBJ2-2, the V gene TRBV5-1; D not resolved. The germline V gene has CDR1 SGHRS and CDR2 YFSETQ. Trimming stripped 4 bases from V and 5 bases from J, with 12 bases between. The CDR3 covers 14 residues. CDR3 DNA sequence: TGCGCCAGCAGCGTCCGGGTCTCAACCGGGGAGCTGTTTTTT. Protein product: CASSVRVSTGELFF.

The chain carries TRBV30 and TRBJ1-1; D might be TRBD1 (6 bases). The V gene lost 5 bases and the J gene lost 3 bases, with 10 bases spanning the gap. Germline CDR1 and CDR2: GTSNPN and SVGIG (reference sequence). The CDR3 runs to 12 residues. CDR3 region: CAWVRGYTEAFF. The CDR3 DNA follows: TGTGCCTGGGTCAGGGGATACACTGAAGCTTTCTTT.

The rearrangement joins TRBV28 to TRBJ1-4; D is possibly TRBD1 (5 bases). CDR1 is MDHEN, CDR2 SYDVKM, per germline. The CDR3 loop spans 14 amino acids. The V gene lost 7 bases and the J gene lost 11 bases, with 20 bases spanning the gap. The chain's CDR3 is CASNPEDGAGKLFF. DNA of the CDR3: TGTGCCAGCAACCCTGAGGACGGGGCGGGGAAACTGTTTTTT.

The chain joins TRBV25-1 to TRBJ2-1; maybe TRBD2 (6 bases). The germline V gene has CDR1 MGHDK and CDR2 SYGVNS. V dropped 2 bases and J dropped 7 bases, with 12 bases sitting between them. The CDR3 totals 14 residues. CDR3 nucleotides: TGTGCCAGCAGTGAAGGGCCAGGGAGGAATGAGCAGTTCTTC. It specifies CASSEGPGRNEQFF.

The rearrangement links TRBV5-6 to TRBJ2-2; 8 bases agree with TRBD2. The V gene end was trimmed by 4 bases and the J gene end by 7 bases; junction bases not matched to a gene: 6. This CDR3 has 14 residues. Germline V gives CDR1 SGHDT, CDR2 YYEEEE. In DNA, the CDR3 is TGTGCCAGCAGCCCGGGAGGGAGCCACGGGGAGCTGTTTTTT. Translating it yields CASSPGGSHGELFF. The entire variable domain, with the rest obtained from reference TRBV5-6 and TRBJ2-2, is as follows: DAGVTQSPTHLIKTRGQQVTLRCSPKSGHDTVSWYQQALGQGPQFIFQYYEEEERQRGNFPDRFSGHQFPNYSSELNVNALLLGDSALYLCASSPGGSHGELFFGEGSRLTVL.

The chain uses TRBV10-2 and TRBJ2-3, with D possibly TRBD2 on 5 matching bases. Trimming cost V 8 bases and J 2 bases, with 8 bases left between them. This CDR3 is 12 amino acids long. From germline, CDR1 is WSHSY and CDR2 SAAADI. DNA for the CDR3: TGCGCCAGCGGGAGATACACAGATACGCAGTATTTT. Translated, it gives CASGRYTDTQYF.